Shown below are 4 T cell receptor beta chains from a single sample sequenced in a study of human T cells and chemical hapten exposure. Time point reported: patch test 3, about 24 weeks after DPC sensitization. Treatment specified: therapeutic diphenylcyclopropenone sensitization with weekly scalp DPC. TCRdb recomputed calls from the RACE reads with MiXCR, one row per CDR3 protein. The data show more than 85,000 distinct CDR3 sequences, nearly 35% seen once. Sequences were derived from whole blood, sampled in connection with sensitization to the hapten diphenylcyclopropenone (DPC). These receptors all come from a middle-aged man with alopecia areata. Some clones in this sample may be carry-over from other donors' samples.

The V gene is TRBV12-3 or TRBV12-4, the J gene TRBJ1-3; D is unresolved. The CDR3 spans 13 residues. The V end was cut by 6 bases, the J end by 4 bases, with 10 bases between. CDR3 coding DNA: TGTGCCAGCAGCCCAGCGAGGGGAAACACCATATATTTT. This codes for CASSPARGNTIYF.

This clonotype was picked up a small number of times. V is TRBV5-1 and J is TRBJ2-6; D perhaps matches TRBD1 (5 bases). Trimming removed 2 bases from V and 2 bases from J, with 8 bases in between. Per the germline V gene, CDR1 is SGHRS and CDR2 is YFSETQ. There are 15 residues in the CDR3. CDR3: CASSFQGAGANVLTF. The CDR3 DNA is TGCGCCAGCAGCTTTCAGGGCGCTGGGGCCAACGTCCTGACTTTC.

CDR3 amino acids: CASRRTESPNYGYTF. The CDR3 DNA sequence: TGTGCCAGCAGGAGGACAGAAAGCCCTAACTATGGCTACACCTTC. The rearrangement links TRBV6-6 to TRBJ1-2; maybe TRBD1 (6 bases). The length of the CDR3 is 15 residues. Germline V gives CDR1 MNHNY, CDR2 SVGAGI (reference sequence). Trimming cost V 6 bases and J 0 bases, with 14 bases left between them.

In its sample, this clonotype was seen a few times. V usage is TRBV7-2 and J usage is TRBJ2-6; the match to TRBD2 covers 9 bases. Germline trimming cut 3 bases from V and 0 bases from J; bases unmatched to any gene: 3. The CDR3 loop spans 17 amino acids. Per germline, CDR1 SGHTA and CDR2 FQGNSA. CDR3 protein: CASSLTSGLSGANVLTF. CDR3 sequence (DNA): TGTGCCAGCAGCTTGACTAGCGGACTCTCTGGGGCCAACGTCCTGACTTTC.